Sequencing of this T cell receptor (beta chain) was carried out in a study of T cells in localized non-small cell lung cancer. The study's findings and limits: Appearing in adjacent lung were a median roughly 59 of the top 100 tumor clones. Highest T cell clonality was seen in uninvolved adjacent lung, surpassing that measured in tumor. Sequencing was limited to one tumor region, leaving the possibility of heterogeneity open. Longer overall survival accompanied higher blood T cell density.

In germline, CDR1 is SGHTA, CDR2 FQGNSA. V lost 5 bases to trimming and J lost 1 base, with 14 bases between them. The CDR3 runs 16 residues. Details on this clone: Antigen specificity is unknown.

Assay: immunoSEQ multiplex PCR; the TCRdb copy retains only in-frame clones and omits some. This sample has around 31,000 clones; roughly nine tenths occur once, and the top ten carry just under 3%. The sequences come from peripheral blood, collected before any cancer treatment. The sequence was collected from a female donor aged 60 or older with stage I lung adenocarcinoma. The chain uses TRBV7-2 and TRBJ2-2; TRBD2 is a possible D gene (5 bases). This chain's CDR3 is CASSLRESGNTGELFF. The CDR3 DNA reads TGTGCCAGCAGCCTCCGGGAAAGCGGGAACACCGGGGAGCTGTTTTTT.